This T cell receptor (beta chain) was identified during a study of cytomegalovirus exposure and HLA in healthy donors. Those who donated were healthy bone marrow donors. In nominal health when sampled, donors likely had unrecorded immune exposures nonetheless. 13 Jbeta primers and 60 Vbeta primers were used for the PCR. Profiling relied on immunoSEQ multiplex PCR, and the TCRdb table lists in-frame clones only, not all of them. The sample lists about 190,000 clones, roughly 76% occurring once. The CDR3 loop spans 15 amino acids. Trimming took 3 bases from V and 4 from J; bases not matched to a gene: 4. Per the germline V gene, CDR1 is LNHDA and CDR2 is SQIVND (reference sequence).

The source is a man aged 40-49 years in good health and CMV-seropositive. The chain combines TRBV19 with TRBJ2-7; TRBD2 matches at 12 bases. Sequenced material: PBMCs. The CDR3 nucleotides read TGTGCCAGTAGTATGAGGCTAGCGGGAGGGTACGAGCAGTACTTC. It specifies CASSMRLAGGYEQYF.